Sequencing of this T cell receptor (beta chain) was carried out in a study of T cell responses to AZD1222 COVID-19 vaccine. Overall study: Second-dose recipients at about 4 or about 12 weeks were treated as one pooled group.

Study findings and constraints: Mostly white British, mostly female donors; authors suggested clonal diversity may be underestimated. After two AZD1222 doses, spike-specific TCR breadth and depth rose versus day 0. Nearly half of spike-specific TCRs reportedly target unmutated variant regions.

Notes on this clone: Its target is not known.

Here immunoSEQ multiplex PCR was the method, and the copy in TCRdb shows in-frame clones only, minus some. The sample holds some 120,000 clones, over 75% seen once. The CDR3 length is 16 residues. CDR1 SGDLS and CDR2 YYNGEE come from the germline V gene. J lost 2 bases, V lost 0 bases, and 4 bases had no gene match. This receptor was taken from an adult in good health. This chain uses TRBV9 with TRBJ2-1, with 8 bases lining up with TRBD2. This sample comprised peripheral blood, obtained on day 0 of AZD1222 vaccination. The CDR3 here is CASSVGTSTTYNEQFF. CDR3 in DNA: TGTGCCAGCAGCGTAGGGACTAGCACTACCTACAATGAGCAGTTCTTC.